This T cell receptor (beta chain) was captured by sequencing in a study of graft-versus-host responses after intestinal transplantation. Repertoires were generated with immunoSEQ multiplex PCR, while TCRdb's copy carries only in-frame clones and drops some. The table has roughly 20,000 clones, 55% to 65% seen once. Trimming left V 1 base short and J 4 bases short, with 4 bases between. The CDR3 sequence is 12 residues long. Looked up from germline, CDR1 is SGHTA and CDR2 is FQGNSA. V usage is TRBV7-2 and J usage is TRBJ1-2; D remains ambiguous. The material was alloreactive CD4+ T cells from a mixed lymphocyte reaction culture, obtained before intestinal transplant. As for subset: CFSE-low proliferating T cells sorted from roughly 6-day pre-transplant mixed lymphocyte reaction (GvH or HvG direction). The sequence derives from a human patient who received an intestinal transplant. This CDR3 is CASSLGGYGYTF. The CDR3 nucleotides are TGTGCCAGCAGCTTAGGCGGCTATGGCTACACCTTC.